This T cell receptor beta chain was sequenced in a study of OX40 agonist ivuxolimab in advanced cancers. This table comes from immunoSEQ multiplex PCR, and its TCRdb copy is limited to in-frame clones, with some not included. The sample consists of about 61,000 clones, 86% of them appearing once. The receptor comes from an adult with an advanced solid tumor such as melanoma, head and neck, liver or kidney cancer. Sequenced here: CD4+ or CD8+ T cells sorted from blood, sampled in a trial of the OX40 agonist ivuxolimab.

CDR3 nucleotide sequence: TGTGCCTGGAGTGACAAACCAGATACGCAGTATTTT. Amino acid sequence: CAWSDKPDTQYF. The chain links TRBV30 to TRBJ2-3, with D hard to call. V lost 1 base to trimming and J lost 4 bases, with 6 bases between them. Germline lookup yields CDR1 GTSNPN and CDR2 SVGIG (reference sequence). The CDR3 extends over 12 amino acids.